One sample yielded the 32 T cell receptor beta chains listed below, sequenced in a study of Graves' ophthalmopathy and Graves' hyperthyroidism. From RNA, the CDR3 regions of TCR beta chains were amplified and sequenced. Scientists carried out first-round RT-PCR using HTBI primers and then a second-round multiplex PCR. TCRdb reprocessed the multiplex PCR reads with MiXCR, giving one entry per CDR3 protein. The sample lists approximately 380,000 distinct CDR3 sequences; under 25% were seen once. Sequenced: peripheral blood. Every receptor here comes from a woman in her late teens or twenties with stable Graves' hyperthyroidism.

There are many counts of this clonotype. The chain combines TRBV5-1 with TRBJ2-7; TRBD1 matches at 10 bases. The CDR3 spans 15 residues. CDR1 is SGHRS, CDR2 YFSETQ, per germline. Trimming removed 5 bases from V and 6 bases from J; junction bases left unmatched: 11. CDR3 residues: CASSPRQGASFEQYF. The CDR3 nucleotides are TGCGCCAGCAGTCCGAGACAGGGGGCATCATTCGAGCAGTACTTC. The full variable domain, its missing parts supplied by reference TRBV5-1 and TRBJ2-7, is KAGVTQTPRYLIKTRGQQVTLSCSPISGHRSVSWYQQTPGQGLQFLFEYFSETQRNKGNFPGRFSGRQFSNSRSEMNVSTLELGDSALYLCASSPRQGASFEQYFGPGTRLTVT.

The rearrangement links TRBV12-3 or TRBV12-4 to TRBJ1-2; TRBD1 is a possible D gene (5 bases). V was shortened by 7 bases and J by 6 bases, with 21 bases between the two germline ends. The length of the CDR3 is 15 residues. The CDR3: CASTLAGTARDGYTF. CDR3 sequence (DNA): TGTGCCAGCACGCTAGCCGGGACGGCCAGAGATGGCTACACCTTC.

The gene calls are TRBV27 and TRBJ2-7, with 8 bases aligning to TRBD1. With V trimmed by 3 bases and J by 5 bases, 6 bases remained unmatched. Germline CDR1 reads MNHEY; CDR2 reads SMNVEV (reference sequence). The CDR3 length is 14 residues. The CDR3 protein is CASSLSDRAHEQYF. CDR3 nucleotide sequence: TGTGCCAGCAGTTTGTCGGACAGGGCCCACGAGCAGTACTTC.

This clonotype was detected ten times or more. The rearrangement joins TRBV6-5 to TRBJ1-2; D is perhaps TRBD1 (6 bases). Trimming cost V 6 bases and J 7 bases, with 18 bases left between them. CDR1 is MNHEY and CDR2 is SVGAGI in the germline V gene. The CDR3 runs 14 residues. The CDR3 sequence is CASSLGGDPGGYTF. The CDR3, as DNA: TGTGCCAGCAGCTTAGGGGGGGACCCGGGTGGCTACACCTTC.

The table lists this clonotype with many counts. The chain carries TRBV12-3 or TRBV12-4 and TRBJ1-3; the D gene is possibly TRBD1 (6 bases). This CDR3 is built from 17 residues. Trimming took off 6 bases at V and 0 bases at J, with 18 bases between the two ends. CDR3: CASSQGQSRVSGNTIYF. The CDR3 DNA follows: TGTGCCAGCAGCCAAGGACAGTCACGCGTCTCTGGAAACACCATATATTTT.

This clonotype has at least ten counts. The J gene is TRBJ2-2, the V gene TRBV7-8; possible D gene TRBD1, 6 bases. The CDR3 sequence is 15 residues long. Germline loops: CDR1 SGHVS, CDR2 FQNEAQ. With 2 bases removed from V and 5 bases from J, the gap between germline ends came to 12 bases. This CDR3 is CASSLTRGSTGELFF. CDR3 nucleotide sequence: TGTGCCAGCAGCTTAACTAGGGGGAGTACCGGGGAGCTGTTTTTT.

This clonotype was detected ten times or more. The junction shows a germline mismatch at one end, possibly a read error. The rearrangement uses TRBV29-1 and TRBJ2-7, with TRBD2 matching 7 bases. Germline CDR1 and CDR2: SQVTM and ANQGSEA. The CDR3 has 13 amino acids. The CDR3 DNA reads as TGCAGCGCTGAACGAGGGAGGGCCGGCGAGCAGTACTTC. Protein: CSAERGRAGEQYF.

This clonotype was seen a few times. The chain's CDR3 is CSVEEGTGGWYEQYF. The CDR3 coding sequence is TGCAGCGTTGAAGAAGGGACAGGGGGCTGGTACGAGCAGTACTTC. The chain links TRBV29-1 to TRBJ2-7, with 12 bases that match TRBD1. Germline CDR1 and CDR2: SQVTM and ANQGSEA. The CDR3 runs 15 residues. J was trimmed by 4 bases and V by 0 bases; bases with no gene match: 4.

This clonotype was counted between two and nine times. V gene TRBV2 combines with J gene TRBJ2-2; D is possibly TRBD2 (5 bases). This CDR3 region has 14 residues. Trimming removed 8 bases at V and 1 base at J, with 11 bases between. CDR1 and CDR2 (germline): SNHLY, FYNNEI. The CDR3 DNA follows: TGTGCCAGCCCTCCGAGGGAGAACACCGGGGAGCTGTTTTTT. Translated: CASPPRENTGELFF.

The J gene is TRBJ1-2, the V gene TRBV6-1, with 7 bases lining up with TRBD1. V was clipped by 3 bases and J by 2 bases; unmatched bases: 3. CDR3 length: 14 residues. Germline loops: CDR1 MNHNS, CDR2 SASEGT. The CDR3 bases are TGTGCCAGCAGTGAGACCAGGGGGAACTATGGCTACACCTTC. Protein sequence: CASSETRGNYGYTF.

The sample holds many counts of this clonotype. A much bigger clone sits one base away, suggesting this may be a read error. The chain is built from TRBV2 and TRBJ2-5; maybe TRBD2 (5 bases). Per germline, CDR1 SNHLY and CDR2 FYNNEI. The CDR3 extends over 12 amino acids. This CDR3 reads CAIRTRQETKYF. The CDR3 DNA reads as TGTGCCATCAGGACTCGACAAGAGACCAAGTACTTC.

This clonotype was detected many times. The chain carries TRBV20-1 and TRBJ2-7; possible D gene TRBD2, 5 bases. The CDR3 loop spans 14 amino acids. Germline CDR1 is DFQATT and CDR2 is SNEGSKA (reference sequence). The V gene lost 6 bases and the J gene lost 4 bases, with 19 bases spanning the gap. CDR3: CSAVSALAGYEQYF. The DNA for the CDR3 is TGCAGTGCAGTCTCGGCCCTAGCTGGATACGAGCAGTACTTC.

This clonotype was seen many times. The chain combines TRBV2 with TRBJ2-2; 8 nucleotides line up with TRBD2. The CDR3 sequence is 14 residues long. V lost 4 bases and J lost 5; bases outside the gene matches: 3. Germline V gene data show CDR1 as SNHLY and CDR2 as FYNNEI. CDR3 sequence: CASSVSGGTGELFF. The CDR3 nucleotides are TGTGCCAGCAGTGTGAGCGGGGGAACCGGGGAGCTGTTTTTT.

This clonotype appeared many times. The chain uses TRBV19 and TRBJ2-5, with D possibly TRBD1 on 5 matching bases. The germline V and J ends were trimmed by 4 bases and 5 bases, with 14 bases remaining between them. The CDR3 has 14 amino acids. CDR1 and CDR2 (germline): LNHDA, SQIVND (reference sequence). CDR3 DNA: TGTGCCAGTAGTAGGGGCGCCGGTGTGGAGACCCAGTACTTC. This codes for CASSRGAGVETQYF. The whole variable domain, filled in from reference TRBV19 and TRBJ2-5, reads DGGITQSPKYLFRKEGQNVTLSCEQNLNHDAMYWYRQDPGQGLRLIYYSQIVNDFQKGDIAEGYSVSREKKESFPLTVTSAQKNPTAFYLCASSRGAGVETQYFGPGTRLLVL.

The chain uses TRBV7-9 and TRBJ2-4; 9 bases align to TRBD2. The CDR3 runs to 14 residues. V was clipped by 5 bases and J by 8 bases; unmatched bases: 7. Germline values: CDR1 SEHNR, CDR2 FQNEAQ (reference sequence). The CDR3 reads CASSRLAGEDIQYF. In DNA, the CDR3 is TGTGCCAGCAGCCGATTAGCGGGAGAAGACATTCAGTACTTC.

The chain joins TRBV28 to TRBJ2-5; 12 nucleotides match TRBD2. Germline CDR1 MDHEN, CDR2 SYDVKM. The CDR3 runs 13 residues. Trimming removed 6 bases from V and 7 bases from J; junction bases left unmatched: 3. CDR3 sequence (DNA): TGTGCCAGCAGGACTAGCGGGGGTGGGACCCAGTACTTC. Protein product: CASRTSGGGTQYF.

At least ten counts were recorded for this clonotype. The gene calls are TRBV18 and TRBJ1-2; no clear D. Germline V lookup: CDR1 KGHSH, CDR2 LQKENI. V was clipped by 4 bases and J by 7 bases, with 22 bases between them. The CDR3 consists of 16 residues. As DNA, the CDR3 is TGTGCCAGCTCACTACTGCAGACACGTGAATTTTCTGGCTACACCTTC. It translates to CASSLLQTREFSGYTF. The full variable domain, completed using reference TRBV18 and TRBJ1-2, is NAGVMQNPRHLVRRRGQEARLRCSPMKGHSHVYWYRQLPEEGLKFMVYLQKENIIDESGMPKERFSAEFPKEGPSILRIQQVVRGDSAAYFCASSLLQTREFSGYTFGSGTRLTVV.

The sample holds many counts of this clonotype. The chain combines TRBV29-1 with TRBJ1-2; D may be TRBD1 (5 bases). Germline V gene sequence: CDR1 SQVTM, CDR2 ANQGSEA. This CDR3 is 13 amino acids long. Written as DNA, the CDR3 is TGCCTGACCTCGGGGGGGGCTAACTATGGCTACACCTTC. It is translated as CLTSGGANYGYTF.

At least ten counts were recorded for this clonotype. The chain is built from TRBV11-3 and TRBJ1-2, with D unclear. Trimming stripped 1 base from V and 0 bases from J, with 9 bases between. This CDR3 has 15 residues. The germline gives CDR1 SGHNT, CDR2 YENEEA. The CDR3 nucleotides are TGTGCCAGCAGCTTAGGAGGGCCAGCTAACTATGGCTACACCTTC. Its protein is CASSLGGPANYGYTF.

This chain links TRBV12-3 or TRBV12-4 with TRBJ1-1, with a tentative D call TRBD1 (5 bases). Trimming pared 1 base from V and 4 bases from J, leaving 13 bases between. The CDR3 sequence is 15 residues long. The CDR3 loop is CASSLGQGVGTEAFF. The CDR3 nucleotides are TGTGCCAGCAGTTTAGGGCAGGGTGTAGGCACTGAAGCTTTCTTT.

This clonotype was seen at least ten times. The chain joins TRBV7-9 to TRBJ1-5, with D tentatively TRBD1 (5 bases). The CDR3 is 14 amino acids. V lost 5 bases and J lost 7, with 15 bases in between. Germline V lookup: CDR1 SEHNR, CDR2 FQNEAQ (reference sequence). For the CDR3, the DNA is TGTGCCAGCAGCCACAGTTGGGGGTCCCAGCCCCAGCATTTT. Translated: CASSHSWGSQPQHF.

The sample holds many counts of this clonotype. This sequence joins TRBV27 and TRBJ2-2; perhaps TRBD2 as D (7 bases). V dropped 1 base and J dropped 0 bases, with 15 bases sitting between them. The germline gives CDR1 MNHEY, CDR2 SMNVEV (reference sequence). The CDR3 contains 18 residues. The CDR3 bases are TGTGCCAGCAGTTTATGGGCGGGGGCGGCTTCGAACACCGGGGAGCTGTTTTTT. This translates into CASSLWAGAASNTGELFF.

This clonotype was seen ten or more times. V usage is TRBV5-1 and J usage is TRBJ2-7, with TRBD2 identical over 8 bases. Germline CDR1 SGHRS, CDR2 YFSETQ. CDR3 size: 14 residues. V trimming: 0 bases; J trimming: 4 bases; junction bases outside the gene matches: 3. The CDR3 is CASSLESGGYEQYF. The CDR3 region has the DNA TGCGCCAGCAGCTTGGAGAGCGGGGGATACGAGCAGTACTTC. The full variable domain, rest sourced from reference TRBV5-1 and TRBJ2-7, is KAGVTQTPRYLIKTRGQQVTLSCSPISGHRSVSWYQQTPGQGLQFLFEYFSETQRNKGNFPGRFSGRQFSNSRSEMNVSTLELGDSALYLCASSLESGGYEQYFGPGTRLTVT.

This clonotype was recorded a few times. V usage is TRBV28 and J usage is TRBJ1-5; tentatively, D is TRBD1 (5 bases). Deletions cut 5 bases from V and 5 bases from J, with 19 bases between. There are 16 residues in the CDR3. Germline CDR1 and CDR2: MDHEN and SYDVKM. CDR3 in DNA: TGTGCCAGCAGTCAGGGACTCGCTGGTAGGGATCAGCCCCAGCATTTT. Protein: CASSQGLAGRDQPQHF.

This clonotype occurred many times. The chain combines TRBV7-2 with TRBJ2-7; D may be TRBD1 (5 bases). Germline values: CDR1 SGHTA, CDR2 FQGNSA. Trimming cost V 5 bases and J 1 base, with 12 bases left between them. This CDR3 is 14 amino acids long. In nucleotides, the CDR3 is TGTGCCAGCAGCCCTATGGGGCTTTCCTACGAGCAGTACTTC. Encoded protein: CASSPMGLSYEQYF.

This clonotype was observed at least ten times. The V and J genes are TRBV10-3 and TRBJ2-7, with D possibly matching TRBD2 (6 bases). Germline CDR1 is ENHRY and CDR2 is SYGVKD. The CDR3 is 13 residues long. Trimming cost V 2 bases and J 2 bases, with 7 bases left between them. CDR3 nucleotides: TGTGCCATCAGTGAGAGGGAGGCCTACGAGCAGTACTTC. It translates to CAISEREAYEQYF.

At least ten counts were recorded for this clonotype. This rearrangement joins TRBV6-5 to TRBJ2-5; perhaps TRBD2 as D (5 bases). The germline V and J ends were trimmed by 0 bases and 0 bases, with 5 bases remaining between them. CDR3 length: 14 amino acids. Germline-derived CDR1 and CDR2 are MNHEY and SVGAGI. The CDR3 sequence: CASSYSTNQETQYF. The CDR3 DNA follows: TGTGCCAGCAGTTACTCGACTAACCAAGAGACCCAGTACTTC.

Ten or more counts support this clonotype. The chain has TRBV15 and TRBJ1-1; D is possibly TRBD1 (5 bases). Trimming cost V 5 bases and J 0 bases, with 10 bases left between them. The CDR3 runs 14 residues. Looked up from germline, CDR1 is LNHNV and CDR2 is YYDKDF (reference sequence). The CDR3 loop is CATSSYRMNTEAFF. CDR3 DNA: TGTGCCACCAGCTCATACAGGATGAACACTGAAGCTTTCTTT.

In this sample, this clonotype turned up many times. The V gene is TRBV6-2 or TRBV6-3, the J gene TRBJ1-2; 9 bases are a match to TRBD1. Per the germline V gene, CDR1 is MNHEY and CDR2 is SVGEGT. Trimming cost V 3 bases and J 6 bases; bases outside gene matches: 5. The CDR3 totals 14 residues. CDR3 sequence: CASSYGTGSNGYTF. CDR3 sequence (DNA): TGTGCCAGCAGTTATGGGACAGGGTCTAATGGCTACACCTTC.

This clonotype came up many times. This clone may be a read error of a much larger clone one base away. The chain combines TRBV28 with TRBJ2-5, with 7 bases identical to TRBD1. Germline CDR1 and CDR2: MDHEN and SYDVKM. Losses at the gene ends were 2 bases for V and 12 bases for J; bases not matched to a gene: 9. The CDR3 has 13 amino acids. In DNA form, the CDR3 reads TGTGCCAGCAGTTTACGGCGGACAGGTAGAGAGTACTTC. Translating gives CASSLRRTGREYF. The variable domain in full, with the rest retrieved from reference TRBV28 and TRBJ2-5, is DVKVTQSSRYLVKRTGEKVFLECVQDMDHENMFWYRQDPGLGLRLIYFSYDVKMKEKGDIPEGYSVSREKKERFSLILESASTNQTSMYLCASSLRRTGREYFGPGTRLLVL.

This clonotype has ten or more counts. V is TRBV11-2 and J is TRBJ2-7, with D perhaps matching TRBD1 or TRBD2 (6 bases each). This CDR3 has 16 residues. V was pared by 5 bases and J by 4 bases, with 21 bases between. Germline V gene sequence: CDR1 SGHAT, CDR2 FQNNGV. The CDR3 DNA follows: TGTGCCAGCAGCCATAGGGGGGACTGGGTGGTATACGAGCAGTACTTC. It is translated as CASSHRGDWVVYEQYF.

The sample holds many counts of this clonotype. This chain connects TRBV25-1 to TRBJ2-5, with D possibly TRBD2 on 6 matching bases. The CDR3 consists of 15 residues. CDR1 and CDR2 from the germline V gene are MGHDK and SYGVNS. V shed 8 bases and J shed 5 bases, with 21 bases lying between them. The CDR3: CASQHRGGGDETQYF. For the CDR3, the DNA is TGTGCCAGCCAGCATCGGGGCGGAGGGGACGAGACCCAGTACTTC.